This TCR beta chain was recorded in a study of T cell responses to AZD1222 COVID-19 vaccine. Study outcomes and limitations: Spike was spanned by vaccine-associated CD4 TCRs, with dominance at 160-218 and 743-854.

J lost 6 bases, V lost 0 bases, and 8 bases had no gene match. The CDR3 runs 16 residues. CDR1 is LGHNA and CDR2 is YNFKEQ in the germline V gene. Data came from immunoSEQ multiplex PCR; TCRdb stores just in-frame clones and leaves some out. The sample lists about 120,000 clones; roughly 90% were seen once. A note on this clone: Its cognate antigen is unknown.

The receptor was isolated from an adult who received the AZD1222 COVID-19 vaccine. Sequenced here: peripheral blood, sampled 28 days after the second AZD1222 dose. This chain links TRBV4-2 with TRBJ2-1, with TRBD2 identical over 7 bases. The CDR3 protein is CASSQESGGRGNEQFF. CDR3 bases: TGTGCCAGCAGCCAAGAGTCCGGGGGGAGGGGCAATGAGCAGTTCTTC.